The 7 T cell receptor beta chains reported below all come from one sample, sequenced in a study of T cell repertoires and Cas9 in healthy adults. The assay was immunoSEQ multiplex PCR, and TCRdb's table has in-frame clones only and misses some. Of 22,000 or so clones listed, 85% to 95% are singletons. The specimen sequenced was CD4+ effector T cells (CD127+, CD25-, CD137-, CD154-) from PBMCs; culture status not recorded. Receptor source: a human donor in good health.

J is TRBJ2-1 and V is TRBV19, with a tentative D call TRBD1 (7 bases). The CDR3 spans 15 residues. The ends were cut back, 3 bases at V and 7 bases at J, with 16 bases in the middle. Per the germline V gene, CDR1 is LNHDA and CDR2 is SQIVND (reference sequence). The CDR3 sequence is CASSMGRGVVNEQFF. Here the CDR3 DNA reads TGTGCCAGTAGTATGGGCAGGGGGGTGGTAAATGAGCAGTTCTTC.

The V gene is TRBV7-3, the J gene TRBJ2-3; 7 bases are shared with TRBD2. Trimming cost V 7 bases and J 6 bases; bases outside gene matches: 10. Germline CDR1 SGHTA, CDR2 FQGTGA. CDR3 length: 14 amino acids. In DNA, the CDR3 is TGTGCCAGCAAGAGGGCGGGAGAGGGGGATACGCAGTATTTT. It is translated as CASKRAGEGDTQYF. Combining the CDR3 with reference TRBV7-3 and TRBJ2-3 gives the whole variable domain GAGVSQTPSNKVTEKGKYVELRCDPISGHTALYWYRQSLGQGPEFLIYFQGTGAADDSGLPNDRFFAVRPEGSVSTLKIQRTERGDSAVYLCASKRAGEGDTQYFGPGTRLTVL.

This rearrangement joins TRBV4-3 to TRBJ2-3; TRBD2 is a possible D gene (5 bases). V was pared by 2 bases and J by 2 bases, with 20 bases between. The CDR3 runs 18 residues. CDR1 is LGHNA and CDR2 is YSLEER in the germline V gene. CDR3 DNA sequence: TGCGCCAGCAGCCAAACCCTAGCCGGGCTAGCCCTCACAGATACGCAGTATTTT. Encoded protein: CASSQTLAGLALTDTQYF.

V gene TRBV6-5 combines with J gene TRBJ1-3; TRBD1 matches 8 bases. V gave up 6 bases and J gave up 5 bases; unmatched junction bases: 6. The CDR3 has 14 residues. Germline CDR1 reads MNHEY; CDR2 reads SVGAGI. CDR3 in amino acids: CASRMDRARNTIYF. The CDR3 nucleotides read TGTGCCAGCAGGATGGACAGGGCGAGAAACACCATATATTTT.

Points on this clone: Other nucleotide sequences in the sample specify the same CDR3. The rearrangement uses TRBV7-6 and TRBJ1-3; D perhaps matches TRBD1 (6 bases). CDR3 size: 18 residues. V was trimmed by 1 base and J by 0 bases, leaving 16 bases between them. Germline lookup yields CDR1 SGHVS and CDR2 FNYEAQ. The CDR3 sequence: CASSLGRGPSISGNTIYF. The CDR3 DNA reads as TGTGCCAGCAGCTTAGGTCGGGGGCCCTCGATCTCTGGAAACACCATATATTTT.

The rearrangement uses TRBV7-2 and TRBJ2-2; no clear D gene. The CDR3 runs 16 residues. Germline-derived CDR1 and CDR2 are SGHTA and FQGNSA. V was trimmed by 2 bases and J by 4 bases, leaving 14 bases between them. The CDR3 bases are TGTGCCAGCAGCTTAAGTCAGGTTTTACTCACCGGGGAGCTGTTTTTT. Translated, it gives CASSLSQVLLTGELFF.

The chain links TRBV13 to TRBJ1-2; 7 bases match TRBD1. The germline CDR1 and CDR2 sequences are PRHDT and FYEKMQ (reference sequence). Trimming removed 4 bases from V and 8 bases from J; junction bases left unmatched: 16. The length of the CDR3 is 16 residues. CDR3 nucleotides: TGTGCCAGCAGCTCCCAGGGGGAACTCTCACTGCGAGGCTACACCTTC. Encoded protein: CASSSQGELSLRGYTF.